A selection of T cell receptor beta chains follows, all from one sample in a study of circulating and synovial CD4+ cells in juvenile arthritis. Clones were sequenced by immunoSEQ multiplex PCR, and TCRdb holds only the in-frame ones, with some missing. The table has about 33,000 clones, 90% to 95% seen once; the top ten hold approximately 0.16%. The source material was CD4+ T cells from blood. All receptors come from a human donor with juvenile idiopathic arthritis. CDR3s include the opening cysteine and the closing phenylalanine or tryptophan. D genes are given only for firm matches. For some rows the clone size is stated as once, few or many, or as a class when expanded; others skip it.

v_gene	j_gene	d_gene	abundance	CDR3aa	CDR3nt
TRBV27	TRBJ2-7	TRBD2	-	CASRSTSGYEQYF	TGTGCCAGCAGGTCGACTAGCGGCTACGAGCAGTACTTC
TRBV9	TRBJ1-2	-	-	CASSPPPGYRYTF	TGTGCCAGCAGCCCCCCTCCAGGGTACAGGTACACCTTC
TRBV2	TRBJ2-7	-	-	CASSESGEQYF	TGTGCCAGCAGTGAATCGGGGGAGCAGTACTTC
TRBV7-2	TRBJ1-1	TRBD1	-	CASSTGGRTEAFF	TGTGCCAGCAGCACAGGGGGTAGGACTGAAGCTTTCTTT
TRBV9	TRBJ2-1	TRBD2	once	CASSVGLAGGYNEQFF	TGTGCCAGCAGCGTAGGGCTAGCGGGAGGATACAATGAGCAGTTCTTC
TRBV19	TRBJ2-2	TRBD2	-	CASSVTSGGGAGELFF	TGTGCCAGTAGTGTGACTAGCGGGGGAGGGGCCGGGGAGCTGTTTTTT
TRBV5-1	TRBJ2-5	TRBD2	-	CASSHGTSGGAETQYF	TGCGCCAGTAGCCACGGGACTAGCGGGGGGGCGGAGACCCAGTACTTC
TRBV14	TRBJ2-2	-	-	CASRGGAGELFF	TGTGCCAGCAGAGGAGGAGCCGGGGAGCTGTTTTTT
TRBV5-1	TRBJ2-1	-	-	CASSTTTSTTYNEQFF	TGCGCCAGCAGCACAACTACTAGCACCACCTACAATGAGCAGTTCTTC
TRBV21-1	TRBJ1-1	-	-	CASRKGKRKEDTEAFF	TGTGCCAGCAGGAAAGGGAAACGGAAGGAGGACACTGAAGCTTTCTTT
TRBV4-2	TRBJ2-1	-	-	CASSQDWGGTSYNEQFF	TGTGCCAGCAGCCAAGATTGGGGCGGGACTTCCTACAATGAGCAGTTCTTC
TRBV6-1	TRBJ1-1	-	-	CASRTRGGNTEAFF	TGTGCCAGCAGGACAAGGGGCGGGAACACTGAAGCTTTCTTT
TRBV7-9	TRBJ1-2	-	-	CASSLAQQAYGYTF	TGTGCCAGCAGCTTAGCGCAGCAGGCCTATGGCTACACCTTC
TRBV14	TRBJ2-7	-	-	CASSLGLSYEQYF	TGTGCCAGCAGCCTCGGACTGTCCTACGAGCAGTACTTC
TRBV5-1	TRBJ2-7	TRBD1	once	CASSLGDRYYEQYF	TGCGCCAGCAGCTTGGGGGACAGGTACTACGAGCAGTACTTC
TRBV7-2	TRBJ2-1	-	-	CASSRGGAGAYNEQFF	TGTGCCAGCAGCCGGGGAGGGGCAGGGGCCTACAATGAGCAGTTCTTC
TRBV5-6	TRBJ2-1	TRBD2	-	CASRPLAGGYNEQFF	TGTGCCAGCAGGCCCCTAGCGGGAGGTTACAATGAGCAGTTCTTC
TRBV11-2	TRBJ1-2	TRBD1	-	CASSLGQGLVGYGYTF	TGTGCCAGCAGCCTGGGACAGGGGCTAGTAGGGTATGGCTACACCTTC
TRBV5-1	TRBJ2-3	TRBD1	-	CASRTGQGGTDTQYF	TGCGCCAGCAGGACAGGACAGGGGGGCACAGATACGCAGTATTTT
TRBV18	TRBJ1-1	TRBD1	few	CASSAGTGNTEAFF	TGTGCCAGCTCAGCCGGGACAGGAAACACTGAAGCTTTCTTT
TRBV28	TRBJ2-3	-	-	CASSWTSDTQYF	TGTGCCAGCAGTTGGACATCAGATACGCAGTATTTT
TRBV4-2	TRBJ2-7	-	-	CASSQEWSLADEQYF	TGTGCCAGCAGCCAAGAATGGAGTCTAGCAGACGAGCAGTACTTC
TRBV7-2	TRBJ1-5	-	-	CASSSVFNQPQHF	TGTGCCAGCAGCTCTGTCTTCAATCAGCCCCAGCATTTT
TRBV29-1	TRBJ2-7	TRBD2	-	CSVVFSGTPYEQYF	TGCAGCGTTGTATTTAGCGGGACCCCCTACGAGCAGTACTTC
TRBV19	TRBJ2-4	-	few	CASSGTGYIAKNIQYF	TGTGCCAGTAGTGGAACAGGGTATATAGCCAAAAACATTCAGTACTTC
TRBV19	TRBJ1-5	TRBD1	-	CASSPRTGDHNQPQHF	TGTGCCAGTAGTCCTCGGACAGGGGACCACAATCAGCCCCAGCATTTT
TRBV21-1	TRBJ2-7	-	few	CASSYGGAVGQYF	TGTGCCAGCAGCTACGGAGGTGCGGTAGGGCAGTACTTC
TRBV5-8	TRBJ2-1	TRBD1	-	CANLNNRGTLSSSYNEQFF	TGTGCCAACCTGAACAACAGGGGGACCCTGTCGAGCTCCTACAATGAGCAGTTCTTC
TRBV10-3	TRBJ2-7	-	-	CAISENTPRVGREQYF	TGTGCCATCAGTGAGAATACACCCAGGGTAGGTCGGGAGCAGTACTTC
TRBV5-6	TRBJ1-4	-	-	CASSFVAGKDEKLFF	TGTGCCAGCAGCTTTGTGGCAGGCAAAGATGAAAAACTGTTTTTT
TRBV2	TRBJ2-1	TRBD2	-	CASSSRTSGRFGEQFF	TGTGCCAGCAGTTCAAGGACTAGCGGGAGGTTTGGTGAGCAGTTCTTC
TRBV5-4	TRBJ1-1	TRBD1	-	CASSPPPGQGTEAFF	TGTGCCAGCAGCCCCCCTCCGGGACAGGGCACTGAAGCTTTCTTT
TRBV5-1	TRBJ2-1	TRBD2	-	CASSLQAGGHNEQFF	TGCGCCAGCAGCTTACAAGCGGGAGGTCACAATGAGCAGTTCTTC
TRBV6-6	TRBJ2-7	TRBD1	-	CASSSPAKGAGEQYF	TGTGCCAGCAGTTCTCCCGCGAAGGGGGCTGGCGAGCAGTACTTC
TRBV7-8	TRBJ1-5	-	-	CASSLAGQFSNQPQHF	TGTGCCAGCAGCTTAGCAGGACAGTTTAGCAATCAGCCCCAGCATTTT
TRBV5-6	TRBJ1-1	-	-	CASSGESQAFF	TGTGCCAGCAGCGGAGAGTCGCAAGCTTTCTTT
TRBV5-4	TRBJ2-1	TRBD2	-	CASSAMTSGIYNEQFF	TGTGCCAGCAGCGCTATGACTAGCGGAATTTACAATGAGCAGTTCTTC
TRBV19	TRBJ1-2	TRBD1	-	CASSTPGQGAFYGYTF	TGTGCCAGTAGTACCCCCGGACAGGGAGCATTCTATGGCTACACCTTC
TRBV5-6	TRBJ1-3	TRBD1	few	CASSRGGQDSGNTIYF	TGTGCCAGCAGCCGTGGCGGACAGGACTCTGGAAACACCATATATTTT
TRBV10-2	TRBJ1-3	-	-	CASSEAGPSGNTIYF	TGCGCCAGCAGTGAGGCGGGGCCCTCTGGAAACACCATATATTTT
TRBV19	TRBJ1-2	-	-	CASRLTGSDYGYTF	TGTGCCAGCCGTCTAACAGGGTCTGACTATGGCTACACCTTC
TRBV28	TRBJ2-2	TRBD2	-	CASNGGSGLTGELFF	TGTGCCAGCAACGGCGGGAGCGGTTTGACCGGGGAGCTGTTTTTT
TRBV28	TRBJ2-2	-	-	CASSLPDRIGNTGELFF	TGTGCCAGCAGTTTACCAGACAGGATTGGGAACACCGGGGAGCTGTTTTTT
TRBV5-1	TRBJ2-7	TRBD2	-	CASSLRTSGSSEQYF	TGCGCCAGCAGCTTGAGGACTAGCGGGAGTTCCGAGCAGTACTTC
TRBV18	TRBJ1-1	-	-	CASSVQGLGTEAFF	TGTGCCAGCTCAGTACAGGGTTTGGGCACTGAAGCTTTCTTT